Sequencing of this T cell receptor beta chain was carried out in a study of shared clonotypes between healthy human individuals (dated by TCRdb to 2018 to 2020). Study-level background: The cohort included three men and a couple of women between 18 and 49 years of age. For each donor, CD4 naive and CD4 memory were each given three plates, CD8 naive was given two plates, and CD8 memory was given one plate. To estimate repertoire size and how much clonotypes are shared between individuals, the study performed deep sequencing of blood TCR repertoires from five healthy adults. To increase sequencing depth and limit assay-specific biases, different laboratories used diverse techniques to prepare libraries and sequence TCR repertoires. Each donor's leukapheresis produced roughly between roughly 0.85 and 9.5 billion PBMCs. Findings and caveats that apply to the study as a whole: Rarefaction of sorted-subset datasets indicated incomplete sequencing despite the large sequencing depth. Pairwise subsampling indicated that sequencing depth was expected to affect the degree of clonotype sharing among donors. Naive subsets generally had larger estimated clonotype richness than memory subsets did. Sharing across a few donors was observed for approximately 5% of naive CD4, under 4% of naive CD8, roughly 2.3% of memory CD4, and about 0.39% of memory CD8 clonotypes. The genetic and exposure-history diversity represented was limited by the small number of donors. Compared with non-shared clonotypes, the clonotypes found in all four sorted-subset donors had higher generation probabilities. Sampling was limited to blood, and TCR repertoires in tissue likely differ from TCR repertoires in blood.

Using the deep immunoSEQ assay, multiplex PCR amplified TCR CDR3 regions from genomic DNA. Extracted genomic DNA from each cell subset was spread evenly across all wells of several immunoSEQ 96-well plates, with each plate serving as a replicate. For sorted subsets, approximately 0.2 ug of genomic DNA, equivalent to tens of thousands of T cell genomes, went into each replicate PCR. The purified libraries were quantified using a Qubit 3.0 fluorometer, sized with a Bioanalyzer 2100, and then quantified again using the KAPA Library Quantification kit. A separate single-read 150-cycle Illumina NextSeq 550 flow cell was used to sequence each immunoSEQ 96-well plate. Under the source paper's analysis protocol: Because only junctional sequences without quality scores were contained in the immunoSEQ output, filtering matching that applied to full-length reads could not be performed. To assign V/J genes and CDR3, sequences were annotated using PyIR, a Python wrapper for IgBLAST v1.9, with IMGT germline references. Reads with weak V/J assignments (E-value above 1e-6), missing CDR3, stop codons, out-of-frame junctions, or ambiguous translated residues were removed. V3J clonotypes were defined by identical inferred V gene, J gene, and CDR3 amino acid sequence. Percentage overlap between repertoires was calculated by dividing the number of shared unique clonotypes by the size of the smaller repertoire. Three approaches were used to assess repertoire richness: RTK rarefaction, the Chao1 estimator, and Recon v2.1 estimates of unobserved clonotypes. Generation probabilities were computed with OLGA for all TCRbeta clonotypes obtained by the gDNA method from a few donors. Sourced from immuneACCESS, this table was stored by TCRdb with only in-frame sequences that have V and J called. A share of the clones is absent; for the studies checked, an unresolved V gene accounts for under half, and the remainder has no known explanation. V, J and clone size are taken as reported in that table, and D and trimming were inferred from the DNA itself. For this sample there are approximately 1.1 million clones; about four fifths appear just once. The top ten clonotypes cover about 0.52% of the sample.

This clone was counted a single time. The specificity of this receptor is unknown. No qualities accompany the bases; no much larger clone lies one base away. Healthy HIV-negative adults with no recently reported acute infections or vaccinations were included as donors. Every donor was a Caucasian adult residing in Nashville, Tennessee, USA. CD4+ T cells were enriched by magnetic negative selection, after which naive cells were positively selected on CD45RA and the negative fraction was taken as the memory subset. After blood collection by leukapheresis, PBMCs were isolated using Ficoll-Histopaque density gradient centrifugation and then cryopreserved in the vapor phase of liquid nitrogen. Purity and quantity of every magnetically sorted T cell population were checked by analytical flow cytometry. From each sorted fraction, genomic DNA was isolated and quantified by UV absorbance on a Nanodrop 2000c.

The germline V gene yields SGDLS for CDR1 and YYNGEE for CDR2. Unmatched junction bases come to 5, with V trimmed by 2 bases and J by 4 bases. From the cysteine through the phenylalanine, the CDR3 covers 15 amino acids. Only the CDR3 DNA stays, 45 bases, in frame from base 1. This receptor was obtained from a man between 18 and 35 years old in good health. Some clones in this sample may be carry-over from other donors' samples. The specimen sequenced was memory CD4+ T cells from PBMCs. According to the study, the label for this sample's cell subset or site signals: CD45RA-negative fraction. The chain joins TRBV9 to TRBJ1-5; the junction holds 8 bases that match TRBD1. CDR3 sequence: CASSVSGQENQPQHF. The sequenced DNA: TGTGCCAGCAGCGTTTCGGGACAGGAGAATCAGCCCCAGCATTTT.